This T cell receptor (beta chain) was captured in a study of T cell changes during pregnancy in multiple sclerosis. This clone appeared once. CDR1 is MDHEN, CDR2 SYDVKM, per germline. The V and J ends lost 6 bases and 0 bases, in that order; junction bases with no gene match: 1. The CDR3 is 14 residues long. Produced via immunoSEQ multiplex PCR; TCRdb's table is partial and in-frame only. The repertoire holds about 130,000 clones, with around 95% as singletons. The source is a female donor with multiple sclerosis, enrolled in a pregnancy study. Sequences were derived from peripheral blood, sampled after pregnancy. The chain couples TRBV28 to TRBJ2-1; 8 nucleotides agree with TRBD1. In DNA, the CDR3 is TGTGCCAGCAGCCAGGGGGCCTCCTACAATGAGCAGTTCTTC. Its translation is CASSQGASYNEQFF.